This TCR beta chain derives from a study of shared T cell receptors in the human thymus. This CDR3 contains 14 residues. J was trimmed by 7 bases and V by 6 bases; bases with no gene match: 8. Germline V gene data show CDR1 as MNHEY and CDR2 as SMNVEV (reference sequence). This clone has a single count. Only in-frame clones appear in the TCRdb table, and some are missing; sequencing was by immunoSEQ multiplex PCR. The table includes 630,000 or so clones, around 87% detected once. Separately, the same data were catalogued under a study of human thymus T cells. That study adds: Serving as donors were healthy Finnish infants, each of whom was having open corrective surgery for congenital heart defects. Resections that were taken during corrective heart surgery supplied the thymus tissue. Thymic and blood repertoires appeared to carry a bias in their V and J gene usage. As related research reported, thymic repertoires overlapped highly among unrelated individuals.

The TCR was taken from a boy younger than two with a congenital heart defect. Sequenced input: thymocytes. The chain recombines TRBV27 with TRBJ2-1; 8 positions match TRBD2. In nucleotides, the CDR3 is TGTGCCAGCAGCTGCGAGCGGGGGAGGAATGAGCAGTTCTTC. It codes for CASSCERGRNEQFF.